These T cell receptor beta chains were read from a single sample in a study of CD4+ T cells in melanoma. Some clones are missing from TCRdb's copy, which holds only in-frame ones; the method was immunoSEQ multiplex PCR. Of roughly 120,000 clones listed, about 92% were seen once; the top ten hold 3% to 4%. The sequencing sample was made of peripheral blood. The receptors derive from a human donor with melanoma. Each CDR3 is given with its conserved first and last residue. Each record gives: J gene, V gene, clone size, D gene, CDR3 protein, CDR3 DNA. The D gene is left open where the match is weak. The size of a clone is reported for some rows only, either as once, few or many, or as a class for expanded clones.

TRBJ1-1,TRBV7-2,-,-,CASSLSGGTEAFF,TGTGCCAGCAGCTTATCCGGTGGCACTGAAGCTTTCTTT
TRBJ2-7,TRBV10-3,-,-,CAISASYEQYF,TGTGCCATCAGTGCTTCCTACGAGCAGTACTTC
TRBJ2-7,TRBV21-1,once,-,CASELDRGYEQYF,TGTGCCAGCGAACTGGACAGGGGGTACGAGCAGTACTTC
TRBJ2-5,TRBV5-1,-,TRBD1,CASSARQGSYQETQYF,TGCGCCAGCAGCGCCCGACAGGGGTCGTACCAAGAGACCCAGTACTTC
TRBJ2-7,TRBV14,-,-,CASSQDLDAEQYF,TGTGCCAGCAGCCAAGACCTGGACGCCGAGCAGTACTTC
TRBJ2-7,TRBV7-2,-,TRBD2,CASSLESGRTYEQYF,TGTGCCAGCAGCTTAGAAAGCGGGAGGACCTACGAGCAGTACTTC
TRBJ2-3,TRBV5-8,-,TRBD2,CASSMGSGETDTQYF,TGTGCCAGCAGCATGGGGAGCGGGGAGACAGATACGCAGTATTTT
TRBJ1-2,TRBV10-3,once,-,CAISDREGDGYTF,TGTGCCATCAGTGATAGGGAGGGGGACGGCTACACCTTC
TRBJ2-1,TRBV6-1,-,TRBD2,CASSDGAGGPNEQFF,TGTGCCAGCAGTGACGGAGCGGGGGGGCCCAATGAGCAGTTCTTC
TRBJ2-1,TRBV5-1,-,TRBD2,CASTPAKTSGSDEQFF,TGCGCCAGCACGCCGGCCAAGACTAGCGGGAGCGATGAGCAGTTCTTC
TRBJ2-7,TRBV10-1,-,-,CASNGSRYEQYF,TGCGCCAGCAATGGCTCCCGATACGAGCAGTACTTC
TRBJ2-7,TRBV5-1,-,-,CASSLQGGVVEQYF,TGCGCCAGCAGCTTACAGGGAGGGGTGGTCGAGCAGTACTTC
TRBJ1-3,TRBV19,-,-,CASRLTASGNTIYF,TGTGCCAGTAGATTGACTGCCTCTGGAAACACCATATATTTT
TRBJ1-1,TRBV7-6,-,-,CASSSGQRGTEAFF,TGTGCCAGCAGCTCCGGACAAAGGGGCACTGAAGCTTTCTTT
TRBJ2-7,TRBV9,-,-,CASSVASGTIYEQYF,TGTGCCAGCAGCGTAGCCTCTGGGACAATCTACGAGCAGTACTTC
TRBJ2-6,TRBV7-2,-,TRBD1,CASSSWTGEVANVLTF,TGTGCCAGCAGCTCTTGGACAGGGGAGGTTGCGAACGTCCTGACTTTC
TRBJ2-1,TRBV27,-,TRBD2,CASSLLAGYNEQFF,TGTGCCAGCAGTTTACTAGCGGGGTACAATGAGCAGTTCTTC
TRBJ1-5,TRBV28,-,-,CASRFGRGNQPQHF,TGTGCCAGCAGGTTTGGGAGGGGCAATCAGCCCCAGCATTTT
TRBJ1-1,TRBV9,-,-,CASSVGGQINTEAFF,TGTGCCAGCAGCGTAGGTGGCCAGATAAACACTGAAGCTTTCTTT
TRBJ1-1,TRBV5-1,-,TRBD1,CASSRQGGMNTEAFF,TGCGCCAGCAGCCGACAGGGGGGAATGAACACTGAAGCTTTCTTT
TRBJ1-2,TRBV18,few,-,CASSQQATANYGYTF,TGTGCCAGCTCACAGCAGGCTACAGCTAACTATGGCTACACCTTC
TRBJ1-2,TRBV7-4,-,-,CASWGWGPNYGYTF,TGTGCCAGCTGGGGGTGGGGCCCTAACTATGGCTACACCTTC
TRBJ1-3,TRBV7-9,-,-,CASSLGVSGNTIYF,TGTGCCAGCAGCTTAGGTGTCTCTGGAAACACCATATATTTT
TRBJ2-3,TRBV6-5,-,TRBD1,CASSGQGSTDTQYF,TGTGCCAGCAGCGGACAGGGCTCCACAGATACGCAGTATTTT
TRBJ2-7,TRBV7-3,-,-,CASSLGPGYEQYF,TGTGCCAGCAGCTTAGGGCCCGGCTACGAGCAGTACTTC
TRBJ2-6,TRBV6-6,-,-,CASSSAALSGANVLTF,TGTGCCAGTAGTTCGGCTGCACTCTCTGGGGCCAACGTCCTGACTTTC
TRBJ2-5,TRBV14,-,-,CASSQDRTSQETQYF,TGTGCCAGCAGCCAAGATCGCACTTCTCAAGAGACCCAGTACTTC
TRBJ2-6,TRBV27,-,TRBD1,CASSLNRGQAGANVLTF,TGTGCCAGCAGTCTAAACAGGGGGCAGGCTGGGGCCAACGTCCTGACTTTC
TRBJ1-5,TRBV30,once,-,CAWSVLSGQPQHF,TGTGCCTGGAGTGTACTTTCGGGTCAGCCCCAGCATTTT
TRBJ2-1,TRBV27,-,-,CASSGQYNEQFF,TGTGCCAGCTCCGGACAGTACAATGAGCAGTTCTTC
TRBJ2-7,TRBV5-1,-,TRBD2,CASSFYGGVNMYEQYF,TGCGCCAGCAGCTTCTACGGGGGGGTTAATATGTACGAGCAGTACTTC
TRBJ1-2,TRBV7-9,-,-,CASSPQGDYGYTF,TGTGCCAGCAGTCCTCAGGGCGACTATGGCTACACCTTC
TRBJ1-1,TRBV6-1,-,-,CASSKSGLSTEAFF,TGTGCCAGCAGTAAGTCAGGGTTGAGCACTGAAGCTTTCTTT
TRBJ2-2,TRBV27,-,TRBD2,CASSLFGGGGELFF,TGTGCCAGCAGTTTATTCGGGGGGGGCGGGGAGCTGTTTTTT
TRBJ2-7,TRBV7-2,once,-,CASSSPKTAIYEQYF,TGTGCCAGCAGCTCACCCAAGACAGCCATTTACGAGCAGTACTTC
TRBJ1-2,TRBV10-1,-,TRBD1,CASIRDRTNSYGYTF,TGCGCCAGCATCCGGGACAGGACTAATTCCTATGGCTACACCTTC
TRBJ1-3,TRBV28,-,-,CASRRGVSGNTIYF,TGTGCCAGCAGGAGGGGTGTCTCTGGAAACACCATATATTTT
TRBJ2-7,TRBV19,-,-,CASSSALASGEQYF,TGTGCCAGTAGTTCTGCACTAGCAAGTGGCGAGCAGTACTTC
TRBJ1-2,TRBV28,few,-,CASSLRLYGYTF,TGTGCCAGCAGTTTACGGCTCTATGGCTACACCTTC
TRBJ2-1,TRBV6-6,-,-,CASKLNNEQFF,TGTGCCAGCAAACTAAACAATGAGCAGTTCTTC